A selection of T cell receptor beta chains follows, all from one sample in a study of blood T cells in healthy people across ages. TCRdb fed the 5' RACE reads into MiXCR, producing one record per CDR3 protein. The table has a few hundred thousand distinct CDR3 sequences, roughly a quarter seen once. The data also belong to a second study, concerning T cells of mothers and their children.

The sample was blood. These TCRs come from a boy younger than 10 in good health. Each CDR3 is given with its conserved first and last residue. Each record gives: CDR3 DNA, CDR3 protein, J gene, clone size, D gene, V gene. A D gene is named only where the DNA matches it firmly. Expanded clones are given a class, and other clones once, few, many or no size at all.

cdr3_nt: TGTGCCAGCAGCTTAGCCAGGGCAGGGGAGACCCAGTACTTC
cdr3_aa: CASSLARAGETQYF
j_call: TRBJ2-5
clone_size: once
d_call: .
v_call: TRBV11-1

cdr3_nt: TGTGCCAGCAGTTCCCCGGGACTAGCGGGAGTAGGGTACAATGAGCAGTTCTTC
cdr3_aa: CASSSPGLAGVGYNEQFF
j_call: TRBJ2-1
clone_size: .
d_call: TRBD2
v_call: TRBV6-6

cdr3_nt: TGCAGTGCTGGAGCCCCGGGACTTTTTAGAGAGACCCAGTACTTC
cdr3_aa: CSAGAPGLFRETQYF
j_call: TRBJ2-5
clone_size: .
d_call: .
v_call: TRBV20-1

cdr3_nt: TGTTGGGGACTGAAGGAGTCCACCTACGAGCAGTACTTC
cdr3_aa: CWGLKESTYEQYF
j_call: TRBJ2-7
clone_size: few
d_call: .
v_call: TRBV7-2

cdr3_nt: TGCAGTGCTAGACCCCCTGGGTACCAAGAGACCCAGTACTTC
cdr3_aa: CSARPPGYQETQYF
j_call: TRBJ2-5
clone_size: few
d_call: .
v_call: TRBV20-1

cdr3_nt: TGTGCCAGCAGTTTATTTCATCTTGTGGAGGGGGCGGGGGAGGCCTACACCTTC
cdr3_aa: CASSLFHLVEGAGEAYTF
j_call: TRBJ1-2
clone_size: .
d_call: TRBD1
v_call: TRBV12-3/TRBV12-4

cdr3_nt: TGCAGCGTTGGGCAGAGTAATGAAAAACTGTTTTTT
cdr3_aa: CSVGQSNEKLFF
j_call: TRBJ1-4
clone_size: .
d_call: .
v_call: TRBV29-1

cdr3_nt: TGTGCCATCAGTGGGGGTCAGGGAGAGACCCAGTACTTC
cdr3_aa: CAISGGQGETQYF
j_call: TRBJ2-5
clone_size: many
d_call: .
v_call: TRBV10-3

cdr3_nt: TGTGCCAGCAGCGGATGGACTAGCGGGAGGGCTGAGCAGTTCTTC
cdr3_aa: CASSGWTSGRAEQFF
j_call: TRBJ2-1
clone_size: .
d_call: TRBD2
v_call: TRBV11-2

cdr3_nt: TGTGCCTGGAACCTCGGACAGTCCTACGAGCAGTACTTC
cdr3_aa: CAWNLGQSYEQYF
j_call: TRBJ2-7
clone_size: once
d_call: .
v_call: TRBV30

cdr3_nt: TGCAGTGCTCTCGGACAGGGTTCCTACGAGCAGTACTTC
cdr3_aa: CSALGQGSYEQYF
j_call: TRBJ2-7
clone_size: few
d_call: TRBD1
v_call: TRBV20-1

cdr3_nt: TGCAGTGCTAGTGGACTAGCGGGAGGGGGTTACGAGCAGTACTTC
cdr3_aa: CSASGLAGGGYEQYF
j_call: TRBJ2-7
clone_size: few
d_call: TRBD2
v_call: TRBV20-1

cdr3_nt: TGCAGTGCGGATCAGGGGATAGCTGGGGCCAACGTCCTGACTTTC
cdr3_aa: CSADQGIAGANVLTF
j_call: TRBJ2-6
clone_size: .
d_call: .
v_call: TRBV20-1

cdr3_nt: TGTGCCAGCAGTTCCGCGGGACTCTACGAGCAGTACTTC
cdr3_aa: CASSSAGLYEQYF
j_call: TRBJ2-7
clone_size: few
d_call: .
v_call: TRBV6-2/TRBV6-3

cdr3_nt: TGCGCCAGCAGCTTGGACTCGGCAGGGGTGAATGAGCAGTTCTTC
cdr3_aa: CASSLDSAGVNEQFF
j_call: TRBJ2-1
clone_size: .
d_call: .
v_call: TRBV5-1

cdr3_nt: TGTGTCAGCAGCCAAGAATTTTGGCGCCAACAACGGGCCAAAGGACCCTACGAGCAGTACTTC
cdr3_aa: CVSSQEFWRQQRAKGPYEQYF
j_call: TRBJ2-7
clone_size: .
d_call: .
v_call: TRBV3-1

cdr3_nt: TGTGCCAGCAGCGTAGTCGGCAGTGAGCAGTTCTTC
cdr3_aa: CASSVVGSEQFF
j_call: TRBJ2-1
clone_size: many
d_call: .
v_call: TRBV9

cdr3_nt: TGTGCCAGCAGCCAAACCAGGGGGCCTATGAATGAGCAGTTCTTC
cdr3_aa: CASSQTRGPMNEQFF
j_call: TRBJ2-1
clone_size: .
d_call: TRBD1
v_call: TRBV7-9

cdr3_nt: TGTGCCAGCAGTTTATTCATGGATCGCCGACACAGCGGGGAGCTGTTTTTT
cdr3_aa: CASSLFMDRRHSGELFF
j_call: TRBJ2-2
clone_size: .
d_call: .
v_call: TRBV12-3/TRBV12-4

cdr3_nt: TGTGCCAGCAGCTGGAGGGGGGATGGTGGCTACACCTTC
cdr3_aa: CASSWRGDGGYTF
j_call: TRBJ1-2
clone_size: .
d_call: .
v_call: TRBV5-4

cdr3_nt: TGCGCCAGCAGCGAATCGGGTGCCAAAAACATTCAGTACTTC
cdr3_aa: CASSESGAKNIQYF
j_call: TRBJ2-4
clone_size: .
d_call: .
v_call: TRBV5-1

cdr3_nt: TGTGCCAGCAGTTACTCGGGGCGGAACACTGAAGCTTTCTTT
cdr3_aa: CASSYSGRNTEAFF
j_call: TRBJ1-1
clone_size: few
d_call: .
v_call: TRBV6-2/TRBV6-3

cdr3_nt: TGCGCCAGCAGCCACCCCGGGGCCGAGCAGTACTTC
cdr3_aa: CASSHPGAEQYF
j_call: TRBJ2-7
clone_size: .
d_call: .
v_call: TRBV4-3

cdr3_nt: TGCGCCAGCAGGCTGCAACTAGCGGGGGGGCCCGGAGAGACCCAGTACTTC
cdr3_aa: CASRLQLAGGPGETQYF
j_call: TRBJ2-5
clone_size: once
d_call: TRBD2
v_call: TRBV5-1

cdr3_nt: TGTGCCAGCACCTATCCGGGGGCCACTGGGGACGAGCAGTACTTC
cdr3_aa: CASTYPGATGDEQYF
j_call: TRBJ2-7
clone_size: .
d_call: .
v_call: TRBV6-2/TRBV6-3

cdr3_nt: TGTGCCAGCAGTTTACCCGGACTAGTGTACACCGGGGAGCTGTTTTTT
cdr3_aa: CASSLPGLVYTGELFF
j_call: TRBJ2-2
clone_size: few
d_call: TRBD2
v_call: TRBV12-3/TRBV12-4

cdr3_nt: TGTGCCAGCTTGGGGCTCAAGGACACTGTCCTGACTTTC
cdr3_aa: CASLGLKDTVLTF
j_call: TRBJ2-6
clone_size: few
d_call: .
v_call: TRBV7-9

cdr3_nt: TGTGCCAGCAGTATAGGACCAACCACCCTCCAAGAGACCCAGTACTTC
cdr3_aa: CASSIGPTTLQETQYF
j_call: TRBJ2-5
clone_size: few
d_call: .
v_call: TRBV27

cdr3_nt: TGTGCCAGCAGCTCTGCGGGAGAGCAGTTCTTC
cdr3_aa: CASSSAGEQFF
j_call: TRBJ2-1
clone_size: .
d_call: .
v_call: TRBV7-9

cdr3_nt: TGCGCCAGCAGTCGGACTAGCGGGGGTGAAAACATTCAGTACTTC
cdr3_aa: CASSRTSGGENIQYF
j_call: TRBJ2-4
clone_size: .
d_call: TRBD2
v_call: TRBV12-3/TRBV12-4

cdr3_nt: TGTGCCAGCAGCAACCCGCAGGGGTATCGCGAGCAGTACTTC
cdr3_aa: CASSNPQGYREQYF
j_call: TRBJ2-7
clone_size: .
d_call: .
v_call: TRBV7-9

cdr3_nt: TGCAGTGCTCCTACGGGACTAGCTACGAGCTCCTACAATGAGCAGTTCTTC
cdr3_aa: CSAPTGLATSSYNEQFF
j_call: TRBJ2-1
clone_size: .
d_call: TRBD2
v_call: TRBV20-1

cdr3_nt: TGTGCCAGCAGCTTAGATCATCGGGGCTCCTACGAGCAGTACTTC
cdr3_aa: CASSLDHRGSYEQYF
j_call: TRBJ2-7
clone_size: .
d_call: .
v_call: TRBV11-2

cdr3_nt: TGTGCCAGTAGTATATGGGCGGGAGCGGAAGAGACCCAGTACTTC
cdr3_aa: CASSIWAGAEETQYF
j_call: TRBJ2-5
clone_size: few
d_call: TRBD2
v_call: TRBV19

cdr3_nt: TGTGCCAGCAGCGTAGCAACGGGGGAACAAGAGACCCAGTACTTC
cdr3_aa: CASSVATGEQETQYF
j_call: TRBJ2-5
clone_size: many
d_call: .
v_call: TRBV9

cdr3_nt: TGCAGCGTCGACGACAGGGTCACTGAGACCCAGTACTTC
cdr3_aa: CSVDDRVTETQYF
j_call: TRBJ2-5
clone_size: many
d_call: TRBD1
v_call: TRBV29-1

cdr3_nt: TGCGCCAGCAGCTCTGGGACTGAAACTACCTACAACGAGCAGTTCTTC
cdr3_aa: CASSSGTETTYNEQFF
j_call: TRBJ2-1
clone_size: .
d_call: .
v_call: TRBV4-1

cdr3_nt: TGCGCCAGTCATGGAGGGACCATGGGGGAAAAACTGTTTTTT
cdr3_aa: CASHGGTMGEKLFF
j_call: TRBJ1-4
clone_size: many
d_call: .
v_call: TRBV5-1

cdr3_nt: TGTGCCAGCAGTTTTACCGGGACAGGGGAGGAAAAACTGTTTTTT
cdr3_aa: CASSFTGTGEEKLFF
j_call: TRBJ1-4
clone_size: .
d_call: TRBD1
v_call: TRBV2

cdr3_nt: TGTGCCAGCAGTTTAGGCGACAGGGGGCTCTACGAGCAGTACTTC
cdr3_aa: CASSLGDRGLYEQYF
j_call: TRBJ2-7
clone_size: few
d_call: TRBD1
v_call: TRBV12-3/TRBV12-4

cdr3_nt: TGTGCCAGCAGCTTAGTCCCGGTCATAAATGGTGTGGGGACTAGGGAGACCCAGTACTTC
cdr3_aa: CASSLVPVINGVGTRETQYF
j_call: TRBJ2-5
clone_size: .
d_call: TRBD2
v_call: TRBV11-2

cdr3_nt: TGCAGTGCCAAATCCGGGACAGGGTACAATGAGCAGTTCTTC
cdr3_aa: CSAKSGTGYNEQFF
j_call: TRBJ2-1
clone_size: few
d_call: TRBD1
v_call: TRBV20-1

cdr3_nt: TGCGCCAGCAGCTTGGAGAGGAACGAGCAGTACTTC
cdr3_aa: CASSLERNEQYF
j_call: TRBJ2-7
clone_size: .
d_call: .
v_call: TRBV5-1

cdr3_nt: TGTGCCAGCAGCTTGGGGGACAGTCCTCGTGGCTACACCTTC
cdr3_aa: CASSLGDSPRGYTF
j_call: TRBJ1-2
clone_size: .
d_call: TRBD1
v_call: TRBV7-2

cdr3_nt: TGCAGTGCATTCGACCGAGTCGTACCCTCCTACGAGCAGTACTTC
cdr3_aa: CSAFDRVVPSYEQYF
j_call: TRBJ2-7
clone_size: many
d_call: .
v_call: TRBV20-1

cdr3_nt: TGTGCCACCAGCAGAGTTAACCAAGAGACCCAGTACTTC
cdr3_aa: CATSRVNQETQYF
j_call: TRBJ2-5
clone_size: .
d_call: .
v_call: TRBV15

cdr3_nt: TGTGCCAGCCCATGGACAGACGAGCTGTACTTC
cdr3_aa: CASPWTDELYF
j_call: TRBJ2-5
clone_size: .
d_call: .
v_call: TRBV21-1

cdr3_nt: TGTGCCAGCAGCCCCCGGACAGGGGGTATGAACACTGAAGCTTTCTTT
cdr3_aa: CASSPRTGGMNTEAFF
j_call: TRBJ1-1
clone_size: .
d_call: TRBD1
v_call: TRBV7-9